These T cell receptor beta chains were read from a single sample in a study of technical replicates of blood from a few donors. Clones were sequenced by immunoSEQ multiplex PCR, and TCRdb holds only the in-frame ones, with some missing. The table includes approximately 87,000 clones, 90% to 95% detected once. The sample was T cells isolated from PBMCs. These receptors originate from a human donor in good health. Both conserved end residues are part of each CDR3. Each record gives: clone size, D gene, V gene, J gene, CDR3 protein, CDR3 DNA. The D gene is left open where the match is weak. The listing skips clone size in some rows; elsewhere it reads once, few, many or a size class.

abundance: .
d_gene: .
v_gene: TRBV5-1
j_gene: TRBJ1-5
CDR3aa: CASSLITGYNQPQHF
CDR3nt: TGCGCCAGCAGCTTGATCACAGGGTACAATCAGCCCCAGCATTTT

abundance: .
d_gene: TRBD1
v_gene: TRBV30
j_gene: TRBJ1-3
CDR3aa: CAFDFGTGASGNTIYF
CDR3nt: TGTGCCTTTGACTTTGGGACAGGGGCCTCTGGAAACACCATATATTTT

abundance: .
d_gene: .
v_gene: TRBV4-2
j_gene: TRBJ2-1
CDR3aa: CASSQDRDFGYNEQFF
CDR3nt: TGTGCCAGCAGCCAAGATAGGGACTTCGGATACAATGAGCAGTTCTTC

abundance: .
d_gene: .
v_gene: TRBV5-1
j_gene: TRBJ2-2
CDR3aa: CASSFFSDTGELFF
CDR3nt: TGCGCCAGCAGCTTCTTCTCGGACACCGGGGAGCTGTTTTTT

abundance: few
d_gene: .
v_gene: TRBV6-5
j_gene: TRBJ1-1
CDR3aa: CASSGGVATEAFF
CDR3nt: TGTGCCAGCAGTGGCGGAGTTGCCACTGAAGCTTTCTTT

abundance: .
d_gene: .
v_gene: TRBV10-3
j_gene: TRBJ1-1
CDR3aa: CAISGTVSTEAFF
CDR3nt: TGTGCCATCAGTGGGACAGTAAGTACTGAAGCTTTCTTT

abundance: .
d_gene: .
v_gene: TRBV11-2
j_gene: TRBJ1-1
CDR3aa: CASRFLLGYTAFF
CDR3nt: TGTGCCAGCAGGTTCCTCCTAGGTTATACAGCTTTCTTT

abundance: .
d_gene: .
v_gene: TRBV11-2
j_gene: TRBJ2-7
CDR3aa: CASTKKGGDSYYEQYF
CDR3nt: TGTGCCAGCACCAAAAAGGGCGGGGACAGCTACTACGAGCAGTACTTC

abundance: .
d_gene: .
v_gene: TRBV6-6
j_gene: TRBJ1-5
CDR3aa: CASSYGAVGIQPQHF
CDR3nt: TGTGCCAGCAGTTATGGGGCTGTGGGGATTCAGCCCCAGCATTTT

abundance: .
d_gene: .
v_gene: TRBV5-1
j_gene: TRBJ2-7
CDR3aa: CASSLAGGSIYEQYF
CDR3nt: TGCGCCAGCAGCTTGGCGGGGGGCTCGATCTACGAGCAGTACTTC

abundance: .
d_gene: TRBD2
v_gene: TRBV7-9
j_gene: TRBJ2-5
CDR3aa: CASSLPGLAAETQYF
CDR3nt: TGTGCCAGCAGCTTACCGGGACTAGCTGCGGAGACCCAGTACTTC

abundance: .
d_gene: .
v_gene: TRBV27
j_gene: TRBJ2-6
CDR3aa: CASTRTPAGANVLTF
CDR3nt: TGTGCCAGCACCCGAACCCCGGCTGGGGCCAACGTCCTGACTTTC

abundance: .
d_gene: .
v_gene: TRBV5-1
j_gene: TRBJ1-2
CDR3aa: CASSLAGYGYTF
CDR3nt: TGCGCCAGCAGCCTGGCAGGGTACGGCTACACCTTC

abundance: .
d_gene: .
v_gene: TRBV11-2
j_gene: TRBJ2-7
CDR3aa: CASSATVADEQYF
CDR3nt: TGTGCCAGCAGCGCGACAGTGGCCGACGAGCAGTACTTC

abundance: .
d_gene: .
v_gene: TRBV5-1
j_gene: TRBJ1-1
CDR3aa: CASSLVPEDTEAFF
CDR3nt: TGCGCCAGCAGCTTGGTCCCGGAGGACACTGAAGCTTTCTTT

abundance: .
d_gene: TRBD2
v_gene: TRBV2
j_gene: TRBJ2-7
CDR3aa: CASIRGTSGMYEQYF
CDR3nt: TGTGCCAGCATTAGAGGGACTAGCGGGATGTACGAGCAGTACTTC

abundance: .
d_gene: TRBD1
v_gene: TRBV25-1
j_gene: TRBJ1-4
CDR3aa: CASSGRDSINEKLFF
CDR3nt: TGTGCCAGCAGTGGAAGGGACAGTATTAATGAAAAACTGTTTTTT

abundance: .
d_gene: .
v_gene: TRBV20-1
j_gene: TRBJ1-2
CDR3aa: CSAAQGGGYTF
CDR3nt: TGCAGTGCGGCACAGGGTGGCGGCTACACCTTC

abundance: once
d_gene: .
v_gene: TRBV6-1
j_gene: TRBJ1-1
CDR3aa: CASSEARVEAFF
CDR3nt: TGTGCCAGCAGTGAAGCGCGGGTTGAAGCTTTCTTT

abundance: .
d_gene: .
v_gene: TRBV9
j_gene: TRBJ1-5
CDR3aa: CASSLNPDRNQPQHF
CDR3nt: TGTGCCAGCAGCTTAAACCCTGACAGAAATCAGCCCCAGCATTTT

abundance: .
d_gene: .
v_gene: TRBV28
j_gene: TRBJ2-6
CDR3aa: CASSLFFGDLSLSIRTANVLTF
CDR3nt: TGTGCCAGCAGTTTATTTTTCGGGGATCTGTCGCTTTCAATTCGTACAGCCAACGTCCTGACTTTC

abundance: .
d_gene: .
v_gene: TRBV28
j_gene: TRBJ1-4
CDR3aa: CASSGLPAGGGEKLFF
CDR3nt: TGTGCCAGCAGCGGACTCCCTGCAGGTGGAGGGGAAAAACTGTTTTTT

abundance: .
d_gene: .
v_gene: TRBV18
j_gene: TRBJ2-7
CDR3aa: CASSPPSGRYEQYF
CDR3nt: TGTGCCAGCTCACCACCTTCAGGGAGGTACGAGCAGTACTTC

abundance: .
d_gene: TRBD2
v_gene: TRBV28
j_gene: TRBJ2-1
CDR3aa: CASRSASGRYEQFF
CDR3nt: TGTGCCAGCCGGTCGGCTAGCGGGAGATATGAGCAGTTCTTC

abundance: once
d_gene: TRBD2
v_gene: TRBV9
j_gene: TRBJ2-1
CDR3aa: CASSATSGGAYNEQFF
CDR3nt: TGTGCCAGCAGCGCCACTAGCGGGGGTGCCTACAATGAGCAGTTCTTC

abundance: .
d_gene: TRBD1
v_gene: TRBV2
j_gene: TRBJ1-1
CDR3aa: CATPKGAVDTEAFF
CDR3nt: TGTGCCACCCCCAAGGGGGCGGTGGACACTGAAGCTTTCTTT

abundance: .
d_gene: .
v_gene: TRBV4-2
j_gene: TRBJ2-7
CDR3aa: CASAPGTWTYEQYF
CDR3nt: TGTGCCAGCGCCCCCGGGACATGGACCTACGAGCAGTACTTC

abundance: .
d_gene: .
v_gene: TRBV6-5
j_gene: TRBJ1-4
CDR3aa: CASSDMGAQEKLFF
CDR3nt: TGTGCCAGCAGTGACATGGGTGCCCAGGAAAAACTGTTTTTT

abundance: .
d_gene: .
v_gene: TRBV11-2
j_gene: TRBJ2-3
CDR3aa: CASRLVLGTDTQYF
CDR3nt: TGTGCCAGCCGGCTAGTTTTAGGCACAGATACGCAGTATTTT

abundance: .
d_gene: TRBD2
v_gene: TRBV30
j_gene: TRBJ2-1
CDR3aa: CAWTPPLSSAGGGKFF
CDR3nt: TGTGCCTGGACCCCTCCATTGTCGTCGGCGGGAGGGGGGAAGTTCTTC

abundance: .
d_gene: .
v_gene: TRBV11-2
j_gene: TRBJ2-5
CDR3aa: CASSLGAGERETQYF
CDR3nt: TGTGCCAGCAGCTTAGGTGCAGGGGAGAGGGAGACCCAGTACTTC

abundance: .
d_gene: TRBD2
v_gene: TRBV9
j_gene: TRBJ2-1
CDR3aa: CASSGLAGGSYNEQFF
CDR3nt: TGTGCCAGCAGCGGCCTAGCGGGAGGATCCTACAATGAGCAGTTCTTC

abundance: .
d_gene: TRBD1
v_gene: TRBV5-1
j_gene: TRBJ2-5
CDR3aa: CASSPLGVSYPGQGTFGQETQYF
CDR3nt: TGCGCCAGCAGCCCATTAGGAGTGAGTTATCCGGGACAGGGCACGTTCGGCCAAGAGACCCAGTACTTC

abundance: .
d_gene: TRBD2
v_gene: TRBV12-5
j_gene: TRBJ2-1
CDR3aa: CASGPGLAVYNEQFF
CDR3nt: TGTGCTAGTGGCCCCGGACTAGCGGTTTACAATGAGCAGTTCTTC

abundance: .
d_gene: TRBD1
v_gene: TRBV6-5
j_gene: TRBJ1-2
CDR3aa: CASSLLTGDLYGYTF
CDR3nt: TGTGCCAGCAGTTTACTCACAGGGGACCTCTATGGCTACACCTTC

abundance: .
d_gene: TRBD2
v_gene: TRBV5-1
j_gene: TRBJ2-2
CDR3aa: CASQPGGGATGELFF
CDR3nt: TGCGCCAGCCAACCAGGCGGGGGTGCCACCGGGGAGCTGTTTTTT

abundance: .
d_gene: .
v_gene: TRBV20-1
j_gene: TRBJ1-3
CDR3aa: CSAQITNTIYF
CDR3nt: TGCAGTGCACAAATAACCAACACCATATATTTT

abundance: .
d_gene: TRBD2
v_gene: TRBV7-8
j_gene: TRBJ2-1
CDR3aa: CASNPTSGTYNEQFF
CDR3nt: TGTGCCAGCAACCCCACTAGCGGGACCTACAATGAGCAGTTCTTC

abundance: .
d_gene: TRBD2
v_gene: TRBV4-1
j_gene: TRBJ2-5
CDR3aa: CASSQQPGPSGGAGTQYF
CDR3nt: TGCGCCAGCAGCCAACAACCAGGGCCAAGCGGGGGGGCGGGGACCCAGTACTTC

abundance: .
d_gene: .
v_gene: TRBV7-2
j_gene: TRBJ2-7
CDR3aa: CASSLGWTLSYEQYF
CDR3nt: TGTGCCAGCAGCTTAGGTTGGACATTGTCCTACGAGCAGTACTTC

abundance: .
d_gene: TRBD1
v_gene: TRBV19
j_gene: TRBJ1-2
CDR3aa: CASSISGTGRSGYTF
CDR3nt: TGTGCCAGTAGTATCTCCGGGACAGGGCGTAGTGGCTACACCTTC

abundance: .
d_gene: TRBD1
v_gene: TRBV5-1
j_gene: TRBJ1-1
CDR3aa: CASSLVTGDTEAFF
CDR3nt: TGCGCCAGCAGCTTGGTGACAGGGGACACTGAAGCTTTCTTT

abundance: .
d_gene: .
v_gene: TRBV11-2
j_gene: TRBJ2-2
CDR3aa: CASSLIRKGTGELFF
CDR3nt: TGTGCCAGCAGCTTAATTAGAAAGGGGACCGGGGAGCTGTTTTTT

abundance: once
d_gene: TRBD2
v_gene: TRBV28
j_gene: TRBJ2-5
CDR3aa: CASSLRTSGRTAGRQETQYF
CDR3nt: TGTGCCAGCAGTTTACGTACTAGCGGGAGAACGGCCGGTAGGCAAGAGACCCAGTACTTC

abundance: once
d_gene: .
v_gene: TRBV30
j_gene: TRBJ1-5
CDR3aa: CAWSGDTHQPQHF
CDR3nt: TGTGCCTGGAGTGGGGACACCCATCAGCCCCAGCATTTT

abundance: .
d_gene: .
v_gene: TRBV30
j_gene: TRBJ1-2
CDR3aa: CASDTPRHSNYGYTF
CDR3nt: TGTGCCTCCGACACGCCCCGACACTCGAACTATGGCTACACCTTC

abundance: .
d_gene: TRBD1
v_gene: TRBV5-6
j_gene: TRBJ1-5
CDR3aa: CASSRQGWGNQPQHF
CDR3nt: TGTGCCAGCAGCCGACAGGGATGGGGCAATCAGCCCCAGCATTTT

abundance: .
d_gene: TRBD1
v_gene: TRBV6-5
j_gene: TRBJ2-2
CDR3aa: CASTAGGRTGELFF
CDR3nt: TGTGCCAGCACGGCAGGGGGCCGCACCGGGGAGCTGTTTTTT

abundance: .
d_gene: TRBD1
v_gene: TRBV10-3
j_gene: TRBJ2-2
CDR3aa: CAISGQGASGELFF
CDR3nt: TGTGCCATCAGCGGACAGGGGGCGAGCGGGGAGCTGTTTTTT

abundance: .
d_gene: .
v_gene: TRBV11-2
j_gene: TRBJ2-1
CDR3aa: CASSLMIAEQFF
CDR3nt: TGTGCCAGCAGCTTAATGATAGCGGAGCAGTTCTTC

abundance: once
d_gene: .
v_gene: TRBV5-8
j_gene: TRBJ2-7
CDR3aa: CASSPRSSYEQYF
CDR3nt: TGTGCCAGCAGCCCACGGAGCTCCTACGAGCAGTACTTC

abundance: .
d_gene: .
v_gene: TRBV7-2
j_gene: TRBJ2-7
CDR3aa: CASSFTGDSYEQYF
CDR3nt: TGTGCCAGCAGCTTCACCGGGGACTCCTACGAGCAGTACTTC

abundance: .
d_gene: .
v_gene: TRBV6-6
j_gene: TRBJ2-3
CDR3aa: CASSYGRGADTQYF
CDR3nt: TGTGCCAGCAGTTACGGGCGGGGAGCAGATACGCAGTATTTT

abundance: .
d_gene: TRBD1
v_gene: TRBV9
j_gene: TRBJ2-1
CDR3aa: CASSESGTGVMDEQFF
CDR3nt: TGTGCCAGCAGCGAATCCGGGACAGGGGTGATGGATGAGCAGTTCTTC

abundance: .
d_gene: TRBD2
v_gene: TRBV2
j_gene: TRBJ2-2
CDR3aa: CASSEMSGSNTGELFF
CDR3nt: TGTGCCAGCAGTGAAATGAGCGGGAGTAACACCGGGGAGCTGTTTTTT

abundance: .
d_gene: .
v_gene: TRBV5-1
j_gene: TRBJ2-2
CDR3aa: CASSLVTEQTGELFF
CDR3nt: TGCGCCAGCAGCTTGGTAACCGAACAAACCGGGGAGCTGTTTTTT

abundance: .
d_gene: TRBD2
v_gene: TRBV5-1
j_gene: TRBJ2-5
CDR3aa: CASSWTSGNGETQYF
CDR3nt: TGCGCCAGCAGCTGGACTAGCGGGAATGGGGAGACCCAGTACTTC

abundance: once
d_gene: .
v_gene: TRBV28
j_gene: TRBJ1-5
CDR3aa: CASSLFGVYQPQHF
CDR3nt: TGTGCCAGCAGTTTATTCGGGGTCTATCAGCCCCAGCATTTT